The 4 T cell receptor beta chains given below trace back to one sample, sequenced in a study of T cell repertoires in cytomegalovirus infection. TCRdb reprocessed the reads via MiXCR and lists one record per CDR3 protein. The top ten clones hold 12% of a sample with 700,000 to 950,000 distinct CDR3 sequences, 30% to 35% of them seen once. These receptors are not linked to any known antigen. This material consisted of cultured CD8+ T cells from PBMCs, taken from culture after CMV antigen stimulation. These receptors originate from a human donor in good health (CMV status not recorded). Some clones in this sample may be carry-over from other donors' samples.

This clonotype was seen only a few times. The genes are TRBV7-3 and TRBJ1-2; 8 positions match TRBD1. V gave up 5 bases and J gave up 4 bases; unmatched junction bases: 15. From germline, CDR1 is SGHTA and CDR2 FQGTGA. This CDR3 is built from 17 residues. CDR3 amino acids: CASSPSEDREERYGYTF. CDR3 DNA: TGTGCCAGCAGCCCCTCCGAGGACAGGGAGGAACGCTATGGCTACACCTTC.

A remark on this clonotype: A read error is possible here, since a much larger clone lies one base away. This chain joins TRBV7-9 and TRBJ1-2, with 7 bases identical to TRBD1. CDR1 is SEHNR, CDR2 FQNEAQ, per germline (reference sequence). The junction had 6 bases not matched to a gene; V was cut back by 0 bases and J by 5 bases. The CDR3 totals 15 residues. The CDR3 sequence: CASSLAGDRVYGYTF. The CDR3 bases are TGTGCCAGCAGCTTAGCGGGAGACAGGGTTTATGGCTACACCTTC.

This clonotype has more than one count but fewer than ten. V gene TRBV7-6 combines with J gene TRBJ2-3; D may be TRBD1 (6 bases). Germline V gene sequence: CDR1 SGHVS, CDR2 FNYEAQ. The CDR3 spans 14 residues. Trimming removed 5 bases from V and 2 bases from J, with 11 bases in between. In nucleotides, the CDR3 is TGTGCCAGCAGCCCGCGGACAGTCACAGATACGCAGTATTTT. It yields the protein CASSPRTVTDTQYF.

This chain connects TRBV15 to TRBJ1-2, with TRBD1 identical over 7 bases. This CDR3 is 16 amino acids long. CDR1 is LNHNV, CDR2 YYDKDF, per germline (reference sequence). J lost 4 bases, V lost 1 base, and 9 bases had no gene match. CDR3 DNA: TGTGCCACCAGCAGAGCAGGGGGGGAGAGTTTCTATGGCTACACCTTC. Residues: CATSRAGGESFYGYTF.